This T cell receptor beta chain appears in the sequencing data of a study of Graves' ophthalmopathy and Graves' hyperthyroidism. The CDR3 extends over 14 amino acids. V was pared by 6 bases and J by 0 bases, with 5 bases of the junction left unmatched. This clonotype was seen ten or more times. Scientists amplified the TCR beta CDR3 regions from RNA transcripts. In the first round, RT-PCR was carried out with HTBI primers, and a multiplex PCR formed the second round. TCRdb re-derived calls from the multiplex PCR reads in MiXCR, one entry per CDR3 protein. The data hold 300,000 to 500,000 distinct CDR3 sequences, with less than 20% observed a single time.

Sequenced: peripheral blood. The chain uses TRBV12-3 or TRBV12-4 and TRBJ2-7; TRBD1 agrees at 7 bases. This sequence originates from a woman in her late teens or twenties with stable Graves' hyperthyroidism. The CDR3, as DNA: TGTGCCAGCAGCAGACAGGGATACTCCTACGAGCAGTACTTC. Its translation is CASSRQGYSYEQYF.